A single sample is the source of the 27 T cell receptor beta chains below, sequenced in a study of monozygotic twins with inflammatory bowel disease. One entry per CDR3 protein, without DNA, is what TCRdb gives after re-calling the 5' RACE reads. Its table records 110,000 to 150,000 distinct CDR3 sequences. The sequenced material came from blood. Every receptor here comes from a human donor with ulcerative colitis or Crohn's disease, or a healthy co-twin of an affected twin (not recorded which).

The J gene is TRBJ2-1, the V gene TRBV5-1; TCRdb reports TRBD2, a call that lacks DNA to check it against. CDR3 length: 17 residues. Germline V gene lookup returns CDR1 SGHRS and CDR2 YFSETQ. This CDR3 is CASSLLGTPVSYNEQFF.

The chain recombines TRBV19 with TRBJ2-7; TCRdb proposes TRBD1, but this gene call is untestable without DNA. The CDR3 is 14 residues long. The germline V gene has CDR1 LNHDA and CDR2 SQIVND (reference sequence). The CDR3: CASSHRGPAYEQYF.

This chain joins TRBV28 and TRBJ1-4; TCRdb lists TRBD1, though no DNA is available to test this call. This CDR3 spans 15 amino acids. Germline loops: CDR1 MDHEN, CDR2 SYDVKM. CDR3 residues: CASSSTGTGREKLFF.

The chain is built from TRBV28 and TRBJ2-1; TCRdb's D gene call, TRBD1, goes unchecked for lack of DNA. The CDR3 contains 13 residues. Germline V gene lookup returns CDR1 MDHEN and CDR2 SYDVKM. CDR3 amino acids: CASSPDRVYEQFF.

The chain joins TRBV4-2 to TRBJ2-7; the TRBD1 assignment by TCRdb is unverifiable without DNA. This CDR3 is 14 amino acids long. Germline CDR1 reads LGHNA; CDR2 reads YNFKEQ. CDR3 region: CASSHPGQDLEQYF.

The CDR3 is CSADARTFEEQYF. The rearrangement joins TRBV20-1 to TRBJ2-7; the TRBD2 assignment by TCRdb is unverifiable without DNA. The CDR3 runs 13 residues. Germline V lookup: CDR1 DFQATT, CDR2 SNEGSKA (reference sequence).

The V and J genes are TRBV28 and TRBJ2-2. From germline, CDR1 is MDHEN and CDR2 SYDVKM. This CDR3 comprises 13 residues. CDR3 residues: CASSLLDMGELFF.

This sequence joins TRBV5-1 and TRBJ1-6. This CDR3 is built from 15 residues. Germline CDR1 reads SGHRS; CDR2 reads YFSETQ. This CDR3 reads CASSLDAAYNSPLHF.

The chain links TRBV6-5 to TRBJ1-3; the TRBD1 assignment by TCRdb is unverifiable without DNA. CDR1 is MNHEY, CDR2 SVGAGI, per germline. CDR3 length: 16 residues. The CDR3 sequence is CASSYKGASSGNTIYF.

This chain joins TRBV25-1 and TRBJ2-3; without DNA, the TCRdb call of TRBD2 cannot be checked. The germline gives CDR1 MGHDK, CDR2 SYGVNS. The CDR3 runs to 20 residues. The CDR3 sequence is CASSDLGGGSFIRSTDTQYF.

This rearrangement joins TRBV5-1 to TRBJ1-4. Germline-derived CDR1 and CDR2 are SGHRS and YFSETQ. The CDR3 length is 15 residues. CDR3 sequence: CASSLDVLSHEKLFF.

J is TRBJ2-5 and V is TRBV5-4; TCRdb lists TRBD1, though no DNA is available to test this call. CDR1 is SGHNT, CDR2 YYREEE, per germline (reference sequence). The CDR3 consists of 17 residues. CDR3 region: CASSSQKGGISMETQYF.

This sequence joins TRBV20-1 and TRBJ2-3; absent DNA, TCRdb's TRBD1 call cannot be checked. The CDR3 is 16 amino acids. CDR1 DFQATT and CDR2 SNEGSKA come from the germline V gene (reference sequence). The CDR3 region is CSASEGLGASTDTQYF.

The CDR3 sequence is CAISESARQSLPFGYTF. The V call is TRBV10-3, the J call TRBJ1-2. Germline V gene data show CDR1 as ENHRY and CDR2 as SYGVKD. The CDR3 runs to 17 residues.

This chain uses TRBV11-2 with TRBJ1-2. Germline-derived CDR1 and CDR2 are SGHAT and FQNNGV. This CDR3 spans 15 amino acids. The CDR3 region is CASSLSRVANYGCTF.

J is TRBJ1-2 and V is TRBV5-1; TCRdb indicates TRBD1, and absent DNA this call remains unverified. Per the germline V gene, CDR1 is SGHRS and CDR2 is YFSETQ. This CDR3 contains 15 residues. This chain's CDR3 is CASSSTGSANYGYTF.

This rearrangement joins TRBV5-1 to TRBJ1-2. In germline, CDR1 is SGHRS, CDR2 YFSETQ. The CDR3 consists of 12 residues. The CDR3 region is CASRTEDYGYTF.

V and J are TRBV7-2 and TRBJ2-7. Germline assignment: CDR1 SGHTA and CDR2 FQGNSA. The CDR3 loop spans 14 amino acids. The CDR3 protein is CASSLVHTTYEQYF. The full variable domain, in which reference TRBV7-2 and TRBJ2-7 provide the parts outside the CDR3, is GAGVSQSPSNKVTEKGKDVELRCDPISGHTALYWYRQSLGQGLEFLIYFQGNSAPDKSGLPSDRFSAERTGGSVSTLTIQRTQQEDSAVYLCASSLVHTTYEQYFGPGTRLTVT.

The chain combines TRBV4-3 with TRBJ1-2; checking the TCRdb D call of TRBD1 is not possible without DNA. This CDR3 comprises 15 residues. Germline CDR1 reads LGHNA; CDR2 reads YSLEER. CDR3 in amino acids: CASSQGRGGIYGYTF.

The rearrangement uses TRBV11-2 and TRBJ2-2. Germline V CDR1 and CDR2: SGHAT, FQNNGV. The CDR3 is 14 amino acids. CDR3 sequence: CASSPHTNTGELFF. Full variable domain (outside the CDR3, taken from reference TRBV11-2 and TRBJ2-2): EAGVAQSPRYKIIEKRQSVAFWCNPISGHATLYWYQQILGQGPKLLIQFQNNGVVDDSQLPKDRFSAERLKGVDSTLKIQPAKLEDSAVYLCASSPHTNTGELFFGEGSRLTVL.

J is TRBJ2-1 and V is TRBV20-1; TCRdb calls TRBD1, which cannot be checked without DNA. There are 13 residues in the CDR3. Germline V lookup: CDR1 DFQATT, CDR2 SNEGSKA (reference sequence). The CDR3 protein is CSALTGGGDEQFF.

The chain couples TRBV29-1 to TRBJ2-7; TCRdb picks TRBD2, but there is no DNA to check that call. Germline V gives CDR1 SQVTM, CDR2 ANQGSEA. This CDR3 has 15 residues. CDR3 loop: CSVAGTSGSSYEQYF.

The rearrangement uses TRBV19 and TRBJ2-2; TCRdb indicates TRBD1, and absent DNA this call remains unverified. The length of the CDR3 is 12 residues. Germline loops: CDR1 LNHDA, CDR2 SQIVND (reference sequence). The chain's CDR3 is CASGTQLRELFF.

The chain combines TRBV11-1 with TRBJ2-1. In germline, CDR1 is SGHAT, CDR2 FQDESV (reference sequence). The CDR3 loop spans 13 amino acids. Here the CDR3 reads CASSSRSYNEQFF. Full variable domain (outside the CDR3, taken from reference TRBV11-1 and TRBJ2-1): EAEVAQSPRYKITEKSQAVAFWCDPISGHATLYWYRQILGQGPELLVQFQDESVVDDSQLPKDRFSAERLKGVDSTLKIQPAELGDSAMYLCASSSRSYNEQFFGPGTRLTVL.

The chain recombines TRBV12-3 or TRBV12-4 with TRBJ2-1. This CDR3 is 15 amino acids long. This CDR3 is CASRLRPYLTNEQFF.

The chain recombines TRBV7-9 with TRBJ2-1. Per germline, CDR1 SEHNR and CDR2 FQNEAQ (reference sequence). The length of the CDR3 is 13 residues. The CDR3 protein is CASSFNQVSEQFF.

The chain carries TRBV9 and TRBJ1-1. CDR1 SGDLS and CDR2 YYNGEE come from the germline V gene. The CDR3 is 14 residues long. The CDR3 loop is CASSPVEGGTEAFF.